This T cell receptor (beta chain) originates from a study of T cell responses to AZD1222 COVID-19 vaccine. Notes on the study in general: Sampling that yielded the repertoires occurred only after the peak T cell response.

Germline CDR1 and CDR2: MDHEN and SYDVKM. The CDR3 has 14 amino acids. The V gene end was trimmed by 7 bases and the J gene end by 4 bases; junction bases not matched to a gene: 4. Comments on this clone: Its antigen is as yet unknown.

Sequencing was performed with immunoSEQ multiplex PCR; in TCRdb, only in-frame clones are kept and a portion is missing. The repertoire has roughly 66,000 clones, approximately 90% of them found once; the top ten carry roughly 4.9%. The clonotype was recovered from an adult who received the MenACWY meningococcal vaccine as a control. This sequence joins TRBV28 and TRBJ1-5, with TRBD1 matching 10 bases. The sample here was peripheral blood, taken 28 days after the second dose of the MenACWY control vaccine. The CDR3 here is CASTDRGRNQPQHF. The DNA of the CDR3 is TGTGCCAGCACCGACAGGGGGCGGAATCAGCCCCAGCATTTT.